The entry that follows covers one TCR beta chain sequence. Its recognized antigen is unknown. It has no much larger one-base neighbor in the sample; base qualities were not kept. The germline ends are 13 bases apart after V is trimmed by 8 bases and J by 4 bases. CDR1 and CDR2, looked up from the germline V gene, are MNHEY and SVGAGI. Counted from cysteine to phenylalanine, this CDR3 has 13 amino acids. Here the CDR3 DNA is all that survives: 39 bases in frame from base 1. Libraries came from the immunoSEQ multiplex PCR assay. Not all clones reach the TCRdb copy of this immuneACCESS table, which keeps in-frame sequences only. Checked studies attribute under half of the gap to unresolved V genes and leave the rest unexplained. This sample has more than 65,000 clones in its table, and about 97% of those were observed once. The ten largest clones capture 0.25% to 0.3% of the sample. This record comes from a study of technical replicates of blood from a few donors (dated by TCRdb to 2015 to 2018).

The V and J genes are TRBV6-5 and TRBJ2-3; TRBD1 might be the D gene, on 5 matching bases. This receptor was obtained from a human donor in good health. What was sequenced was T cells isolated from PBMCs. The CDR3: CASVGGAPDTQYF. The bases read TGTGCCAGCGTAGGTGGGGCCCCAGATACGCAGTATTTT.